This T cell receptor beta chain emerged from a study of blood T cell repertoires in COVID-19 (TCRdb year 2020). Background for the entire study: The collaborator samples originated in the United States, Italy and Spain and spanned the acute and convalescent phases of COVID-19. The material from the prospective study consisted of cDNA or gDNA derived from T cells, B-cell-depleted T cells, or PBMCs. Subjects who had been exposed to COVID-19, were actively infected with it, or had recovered from it provided the deeply sampled blood TCRbeta repertoires that made up the dataset. The repertoires were released in a freely available public database intended as a resource for research on the immune response to SARS-CoV-2. Samples were obtained from the ongoing ImmuneRACE study (first 160 participants) and from 1,254 subjects provided by 6 global collaborators. Sample metadata almost always included a de-identified subject ID, COVID-19 status, age in years and sex. Where available, HLA class I and class II types were taken from metadata supplied by the sample provider and were not determined by assay-based typing.

About this clone: Its antigen is unknown. No base quality values were provided; no much bigger clone lies one nucleotide off.

The paper as a whole reports these results and caveats: The quantity of clinical and demographic metadata differed by source and by participant and was supplied without curation.

Each collaborating institution followed its own protocols to collect whole blood in K2EDTA tubes. Collaborator samples were shipped for TCRbeta analysis as frozen whole blood, isolated PBMCs, or DNA extracted from either sample type. TCRbeta CDR3 regions were amplified from genomic DNA using the immunoSEQ Assay, a bias-controlled multiplex PCR. The authors' analysis ran thus. The number of nucleated cells in each sample was estimated from the amplification of reference gene primers within the assay. Sequence reads were collapsed and filtered to measure the absolute abundance of every unique TCRbeta CDR3 rearrangement. For each sample, productive Simpson clonality was calculated as the square root of Simpson's diversity index across productive rearrangements. TCRdb holds this immuneACCESS table with in-frame rearrangements only. Some clones are missing; in checked studies, unresolved V genes explain under half, and the rest has no known cause. D and trimming come from the DNA, and the V and J calls and clone size come from that table. For this sample the table gives more than 85,000 clones, of which 80% to 90% were detected only once. Approximately 10% of the sample goes to the ten largest clones.

Taken from cysteine to phenylalanine, the CDR3 has 16 residues. The entry retains the CDR3 DNA only, 48 bases that are in frame from base 1. Ends trimmed: V by 3 bases, J by 0 bases; bases unmatched to a gene: 8. For CDR1 and CDR2, the germline V gene (reference sequence) lists SGHKS and YYEKEE. The specimen was peripheral blood. This TCR was sampled from a woman aged 70-85 years with acute or convalescent COVID-19. The sequence is built from TRBV5-5 and TRBJ2-5; the junction holds 7 bases that match TRBD1. The sequenced DNA: TGTGCCAGCAGCTGGACCGGGACAGAGTACCAAGAGACCCAGTACTTC. Translated, this gives CASSWTGTEYQETQYF.